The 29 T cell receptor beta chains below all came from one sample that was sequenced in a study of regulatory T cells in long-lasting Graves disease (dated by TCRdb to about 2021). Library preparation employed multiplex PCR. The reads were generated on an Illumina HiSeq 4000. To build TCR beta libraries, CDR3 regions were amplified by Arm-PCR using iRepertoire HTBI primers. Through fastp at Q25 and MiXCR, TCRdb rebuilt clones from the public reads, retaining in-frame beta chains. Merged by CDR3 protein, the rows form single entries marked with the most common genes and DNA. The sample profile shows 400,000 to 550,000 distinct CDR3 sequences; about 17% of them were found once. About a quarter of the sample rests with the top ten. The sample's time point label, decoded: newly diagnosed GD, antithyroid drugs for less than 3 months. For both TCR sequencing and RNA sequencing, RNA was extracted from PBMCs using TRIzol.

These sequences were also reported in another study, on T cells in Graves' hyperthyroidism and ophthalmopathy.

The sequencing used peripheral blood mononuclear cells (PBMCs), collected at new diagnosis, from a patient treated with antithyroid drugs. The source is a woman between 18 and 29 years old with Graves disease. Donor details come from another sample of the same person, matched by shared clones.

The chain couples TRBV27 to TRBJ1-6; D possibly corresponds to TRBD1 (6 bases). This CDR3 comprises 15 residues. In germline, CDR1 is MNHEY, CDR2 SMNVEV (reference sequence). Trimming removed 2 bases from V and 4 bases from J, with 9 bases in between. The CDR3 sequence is CASSLAGAYNSPLHF. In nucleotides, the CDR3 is TGTGCCAGCAGTTTAGCAGGGGCATATAATTCACCCCTCCACTTT.

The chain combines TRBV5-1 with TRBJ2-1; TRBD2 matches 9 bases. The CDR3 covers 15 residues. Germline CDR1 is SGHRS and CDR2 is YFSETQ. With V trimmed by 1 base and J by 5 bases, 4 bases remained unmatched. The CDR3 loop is CASSLLREGHNEQFF. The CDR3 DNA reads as TGCGCCAGCAGCTTGTTGCGGGAGGGCCACAATGAGCAGTTCTTC.

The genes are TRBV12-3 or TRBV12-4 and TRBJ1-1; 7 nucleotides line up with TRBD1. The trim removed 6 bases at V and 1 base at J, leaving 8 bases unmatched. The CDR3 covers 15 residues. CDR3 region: CASRPNTGANTEAFF. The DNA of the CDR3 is TGTGCCAGCAGACCCAATACAGGGGCGAACACTGAAGCTTTCTTT.

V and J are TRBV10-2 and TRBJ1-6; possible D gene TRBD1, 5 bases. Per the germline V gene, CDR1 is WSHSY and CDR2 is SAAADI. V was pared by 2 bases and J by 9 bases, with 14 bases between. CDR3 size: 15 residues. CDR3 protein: CASSETGVGSSPLHF. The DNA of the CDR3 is TGCGCCAGCAGTGAGACAGGTGTGGGGAGTTCACCCCTCCACTTT.

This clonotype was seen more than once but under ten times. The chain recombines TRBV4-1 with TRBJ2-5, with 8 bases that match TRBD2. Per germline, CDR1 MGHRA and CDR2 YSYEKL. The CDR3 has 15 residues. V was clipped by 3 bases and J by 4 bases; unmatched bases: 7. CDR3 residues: CASSHAGTRGETQYF. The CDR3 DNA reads TGCGCCAGCAGCCATGCGGGGACTAGGGGAGAGACCCAGTACTTC.

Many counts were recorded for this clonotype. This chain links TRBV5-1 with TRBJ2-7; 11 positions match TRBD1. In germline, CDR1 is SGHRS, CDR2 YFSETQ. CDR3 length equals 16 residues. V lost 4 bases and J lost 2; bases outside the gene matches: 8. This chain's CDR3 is CASSPVRGQGAYEQYF. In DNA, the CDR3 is TGCGCCAGCAGCCCGGTGAGGGGACAGGGGGCCTACGAGCAGTACTTC.

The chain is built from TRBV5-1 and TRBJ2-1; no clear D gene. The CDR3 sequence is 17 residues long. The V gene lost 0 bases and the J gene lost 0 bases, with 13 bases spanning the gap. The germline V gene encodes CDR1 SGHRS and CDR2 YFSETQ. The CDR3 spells CASSLGLSRSSYNEQFF. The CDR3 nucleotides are TGCGCCAGCAGCTTGGGGCTTAGCCGAAGCTCCTACAATGAGCAGTTCTTC.

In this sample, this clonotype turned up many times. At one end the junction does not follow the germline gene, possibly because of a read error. CDR3 nucleotides: TGTGCCAGCAGAGGCGACACAGATACGCAGTATTTT. The encoded protein is CASRGDTDTQYF. This chain uses TRBV5-1 with TRBJ2-3; D gene uncertain. CDR3 length: 12 residues. The germline V gene has CDR1 SGHRS and CDR2 YFSETQ.

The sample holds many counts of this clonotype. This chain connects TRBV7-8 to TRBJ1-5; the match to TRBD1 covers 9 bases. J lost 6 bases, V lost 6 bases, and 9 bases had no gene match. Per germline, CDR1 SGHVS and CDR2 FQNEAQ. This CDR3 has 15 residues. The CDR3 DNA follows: TGTGCCAGCAGTCCCGGGGGACAGGGCCCTCAGCCCCAGCATTTT. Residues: CASSPGGQGPQPQHF.

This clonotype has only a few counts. The DNA for the CDR3 is TGTGCCAGCAGTGGTGGGACTAGCGAGGTCAATGAGCAGTTCTTC. It yields the protein CASSGGTSEVNEQFF. The chain is built from TRBV25-1 and TRBJ2-1; 10 bases line up with TRBD2. Germline CDR1 MGHDK, CDR2 SYGVNS. The CDR3 extends over 15 amino acids. The ends lost 4 bases at V and 6 bases at J; junction bases unmatched: 6.

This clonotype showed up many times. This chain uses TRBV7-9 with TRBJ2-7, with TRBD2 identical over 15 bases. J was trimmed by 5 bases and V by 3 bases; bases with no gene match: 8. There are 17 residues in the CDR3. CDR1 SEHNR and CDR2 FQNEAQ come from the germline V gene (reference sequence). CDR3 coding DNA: TGTGCCAGCAGCTTCGGACTAGCGGGAGGGGATTCGGACGAGCAGTACTTC. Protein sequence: CASSFGLAGGDSDEQYF.

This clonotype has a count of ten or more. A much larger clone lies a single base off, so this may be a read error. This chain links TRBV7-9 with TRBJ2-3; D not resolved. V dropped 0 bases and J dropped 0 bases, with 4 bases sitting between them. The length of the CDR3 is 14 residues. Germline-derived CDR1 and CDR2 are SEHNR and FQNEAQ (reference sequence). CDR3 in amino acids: CASSLADSTDTQYF. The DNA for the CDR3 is TGTGCCAGCAGCTTAGCGGATAGCACAGATACGCAGTATTTT. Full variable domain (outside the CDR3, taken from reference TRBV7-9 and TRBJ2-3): DTGVSQNPRHKITKRGQNVTFRCDPISEHNRLYWYRQTLGQGPEFLTYFQNEAQLEKSRLLSDRFSAERPKGSFSTLEIQRTEQGDSAMYLCASSLADSTDTQYFGPGTRLTVL.

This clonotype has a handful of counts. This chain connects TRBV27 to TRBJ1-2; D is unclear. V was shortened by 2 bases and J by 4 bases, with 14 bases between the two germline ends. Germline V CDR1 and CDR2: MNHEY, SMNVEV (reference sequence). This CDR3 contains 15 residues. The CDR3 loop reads CASSLIDKGFYGYTF. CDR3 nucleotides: TGTGCCAGCAGTTTAATTGACAAGGGTTTCTATGGCTACACCTTC.

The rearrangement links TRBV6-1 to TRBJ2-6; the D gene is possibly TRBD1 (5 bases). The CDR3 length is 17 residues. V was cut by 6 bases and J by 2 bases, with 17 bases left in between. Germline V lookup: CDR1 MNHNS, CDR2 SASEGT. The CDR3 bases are TGTGCCAGCAGCTCCCCCCGCAGGGAAGCTGGGGCCAACGTCCTGACTTTC. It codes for CASSSPRREAGANVLTF.

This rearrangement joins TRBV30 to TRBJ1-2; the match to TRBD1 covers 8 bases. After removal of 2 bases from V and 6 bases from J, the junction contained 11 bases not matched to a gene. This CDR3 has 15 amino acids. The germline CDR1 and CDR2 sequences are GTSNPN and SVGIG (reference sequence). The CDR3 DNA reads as TGTGCCTGGAGTTCCGGGACAGGTCCAGTCAATGGCTACACCTTC. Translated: CAWSSGTGPVNGYTF.

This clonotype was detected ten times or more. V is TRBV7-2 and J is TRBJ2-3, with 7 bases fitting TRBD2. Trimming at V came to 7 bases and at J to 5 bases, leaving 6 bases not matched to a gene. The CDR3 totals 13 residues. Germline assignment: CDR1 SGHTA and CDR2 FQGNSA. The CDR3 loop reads CASNGLGLDTQYF. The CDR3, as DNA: TGTGCCAGCAACGGACTAGGTTTAGATACGCAGTATTTT.

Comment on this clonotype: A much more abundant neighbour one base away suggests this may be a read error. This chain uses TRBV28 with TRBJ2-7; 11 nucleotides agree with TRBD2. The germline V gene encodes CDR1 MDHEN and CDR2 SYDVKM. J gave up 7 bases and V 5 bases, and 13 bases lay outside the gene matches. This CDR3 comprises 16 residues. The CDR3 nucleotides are TGTGCCAGCAGTCGACTCACCGGGACTAGCGGCAATGAGCAGTACTTC. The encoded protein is CASSRLTGTSGNEQYF.

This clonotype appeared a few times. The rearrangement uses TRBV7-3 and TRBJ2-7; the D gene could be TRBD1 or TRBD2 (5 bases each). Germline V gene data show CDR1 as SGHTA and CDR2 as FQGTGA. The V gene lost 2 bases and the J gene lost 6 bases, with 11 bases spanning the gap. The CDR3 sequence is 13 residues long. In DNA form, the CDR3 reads TGTGCCAGCAGCTTATCTTTGGGGACCGAGCAGTACTTC. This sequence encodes CASSLSLGTEQYF.

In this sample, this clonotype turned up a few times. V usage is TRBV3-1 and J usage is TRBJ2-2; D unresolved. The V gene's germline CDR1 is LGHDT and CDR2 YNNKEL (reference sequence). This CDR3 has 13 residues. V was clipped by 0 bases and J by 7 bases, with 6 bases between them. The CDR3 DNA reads TGTGCCAGCAGCCAAGAAGGCATCGGGGAGCTGTTTTTT. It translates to CASSQEGIGELFF.

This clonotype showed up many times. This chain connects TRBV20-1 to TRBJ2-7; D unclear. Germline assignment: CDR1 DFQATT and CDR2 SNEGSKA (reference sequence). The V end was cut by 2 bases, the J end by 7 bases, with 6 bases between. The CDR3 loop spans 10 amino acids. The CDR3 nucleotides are TGCAGTGCTAGAACGAGGGAGCAGTACTTC. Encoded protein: CSARTREQYF.

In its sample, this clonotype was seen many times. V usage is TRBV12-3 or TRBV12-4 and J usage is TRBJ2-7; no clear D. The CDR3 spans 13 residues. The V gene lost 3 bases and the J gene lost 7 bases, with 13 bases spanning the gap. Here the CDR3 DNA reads TGTGCCAGCAGTTTCCTTACTAATAAAGAGCAGTACTTC. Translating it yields CASSFLTNKEQYF.

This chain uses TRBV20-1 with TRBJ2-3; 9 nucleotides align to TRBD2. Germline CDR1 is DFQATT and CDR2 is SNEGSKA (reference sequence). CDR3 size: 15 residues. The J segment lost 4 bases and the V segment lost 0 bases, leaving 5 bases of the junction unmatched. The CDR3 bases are TGCAGTGCTAGAGATAGCGGGGGAGCCGCAGATACGCAGTATTTT. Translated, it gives CSARDSGGAADTQYF.

CDR3 sequence (DNA): TGTGCCAGCCGGACGACAGGTGGTAATTCACCCCTCCACTTT. Protein: CASRTTGGNSPLHF. The genes are TRBV7-9 and TRBJ1-6; D may be TRBD1 (6 bases). V was shortened by 8 bases and J by 6 bases, with 14 bases between the two germline ends. The CDR3 totals 14 residues. Germline-derived CDR1 and CDR2 are SEHNR and FQNEAQ (reference sequence).

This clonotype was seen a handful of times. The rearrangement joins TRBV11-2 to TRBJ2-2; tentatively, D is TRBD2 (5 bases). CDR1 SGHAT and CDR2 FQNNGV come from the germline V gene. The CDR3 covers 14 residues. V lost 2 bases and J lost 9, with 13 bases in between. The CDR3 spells CASSLPLLGRELFF. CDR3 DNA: TGTGCCAGCAGCTTACCCCTTCTCGGGAGGGAGCTGTTTTTT.

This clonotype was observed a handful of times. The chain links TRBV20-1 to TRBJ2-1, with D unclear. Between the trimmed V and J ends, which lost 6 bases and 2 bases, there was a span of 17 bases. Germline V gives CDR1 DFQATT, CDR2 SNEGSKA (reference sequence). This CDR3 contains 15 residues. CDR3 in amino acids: CSATHRAETYNEQFF. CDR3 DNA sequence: TGCAGTGCCACACACCGGGCCGAAACCTACAATGAGCAGTTCTTC.

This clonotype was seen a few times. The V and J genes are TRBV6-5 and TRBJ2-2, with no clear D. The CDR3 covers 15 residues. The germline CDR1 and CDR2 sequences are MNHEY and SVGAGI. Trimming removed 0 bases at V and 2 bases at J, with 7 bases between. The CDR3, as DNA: TGTGCCAGCAGTTACTCCCGGGTAAACACCGGGGAGCTGTTTTTT. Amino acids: CASSYSRVNTGELFF.

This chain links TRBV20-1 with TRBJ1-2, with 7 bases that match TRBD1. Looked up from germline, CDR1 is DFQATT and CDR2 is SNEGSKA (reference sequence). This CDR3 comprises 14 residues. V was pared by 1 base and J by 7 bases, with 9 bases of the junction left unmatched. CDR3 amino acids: CSARVSDRVTGYTF. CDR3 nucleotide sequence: TGCAGTGCTAGAGTGTCAGACAGGGTGACTGGCTACACCTTC.

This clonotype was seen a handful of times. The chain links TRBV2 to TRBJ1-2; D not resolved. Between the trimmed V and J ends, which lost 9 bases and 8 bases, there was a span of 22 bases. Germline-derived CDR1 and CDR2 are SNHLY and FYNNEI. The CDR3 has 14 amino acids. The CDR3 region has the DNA TGTGCCAGTCTGGGTGAGAGTAGATCTGGGGGCTACACCTTC. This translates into CASLGESRSGGYTF.

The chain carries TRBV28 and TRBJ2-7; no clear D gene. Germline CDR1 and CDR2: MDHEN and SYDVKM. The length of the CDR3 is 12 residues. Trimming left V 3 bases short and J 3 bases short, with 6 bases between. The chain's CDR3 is CASSFNYYEQYF. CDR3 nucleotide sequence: TGTGCCAGCAGTTTCAATTACTACGAGCAGTACTTC.